The rows below give T cell receptor beta chains drawn from one sample of a study of blood T cell repertoires in COVID-19. The data were produced by immunoSEQ multiplex PCR, yet TCRdb's version contains in-frame clones alone and is incomplete. The sample carries some 190,000 clones, approximately 86% recorded once. The sample comprised peripheral blood. These receptors all stem from a woman older than 75 with active or convalescent COVID-19. The CDR3 runs from the conserved cysteine through the conserved F or W. Each record gives: J gene, clone size, D gene, V gene, CDR3 protein, CDR3 DNA. A D gene is named only where the DNA matches it firmly. Size values are once, few and many counts, or a class for expanded clones, and some rows have none.

TRBJ2-1 . . TRBV5-4 CASSLGGAGTSYNEQFF TGTGCCAGCAGCTTGGGTGGTGCGGGAACCTCCTACAATGAGCAGTTCTTC
TRBJ2-1 . TRBD2 TRBV20-1 CSASEASGVYNEQFF TGCAGTGCTAGTGAGGCTAGCGGGGTCTACAATGAGCAGTTCTTC
TRBJ2-5 . TRBD1 TRBV5-1 CASSQGQGQETQYF TGCGCCAGCAGCCAAGGACAGGGGCAAGAGACCCAGTACTTC
TRBJ2-5 . TRBD1 TRBV2 CASIRTPGGTQYF TGTGCCAGCATCCGGACCCCAGGGGGGACCCAGTACTTC
TRBJ2-5 . TRBD2 TRBV10-3 CAITRLAGETQYF TGTGCCATCACCCGACTAGCGGGAGAGACCCAGTACTTC
TRBJ1-4 . . TRBV7-2 CASSLASRGSNEKLFF TGTGCCAGCAGCTTAGCAAGCCGAGGCTCTAATGAAAAACTGTTTTTT
TRBJ2-2 . . TRBV10-3 CAIVAEPNTGELFF TGTGCCATCGTCGCGGAGCCGAACACCGGGGAGCTGTTTTTT
TRBJ2-3 few . TRBV5-1 CASSRGGAGSEDTQYF TGCGCCAGCAGCCGAGGGGGCGCCGGGAGTGAGGATACGCAGTATTTT
TRBJ1-2 . TRBD1 TRBV5-1 CASSLATGGYGYTF TGCGCCAGCAGCTTGGCCACAGGGGGCTATGGCTACACCTTC
TRBJ1-1 . . TRBV4-1 CASSQDIPGNTEAFF TGCGCCAGCAGCCAAGATATTCCAGGGAACACTGAAGCTTTCTTT
TRBJ1-4 . . TRBV2 CASSRGGYEKLFF TGTGCCAGCAGTAGGGGGGGCTATGAAAAACTGTTTTTT